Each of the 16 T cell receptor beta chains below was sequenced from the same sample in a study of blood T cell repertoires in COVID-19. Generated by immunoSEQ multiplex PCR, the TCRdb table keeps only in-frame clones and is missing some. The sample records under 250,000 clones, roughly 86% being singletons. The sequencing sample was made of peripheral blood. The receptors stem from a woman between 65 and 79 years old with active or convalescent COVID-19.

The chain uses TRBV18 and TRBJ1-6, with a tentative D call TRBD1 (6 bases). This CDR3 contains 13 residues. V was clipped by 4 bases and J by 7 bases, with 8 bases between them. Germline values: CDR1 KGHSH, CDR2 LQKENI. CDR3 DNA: TGTGCCAGCTCACAGGGGGGGAATTCACCCCTCCACTTT. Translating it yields CASSQGGNSPLHF.

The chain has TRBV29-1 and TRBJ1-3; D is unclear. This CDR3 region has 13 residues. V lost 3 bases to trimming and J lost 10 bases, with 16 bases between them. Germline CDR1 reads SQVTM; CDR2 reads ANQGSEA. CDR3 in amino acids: CSVDANPGKTIYF. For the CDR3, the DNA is TGCAGCGTTGACGCCAATCCGGGGAAGACCATATATTTT.

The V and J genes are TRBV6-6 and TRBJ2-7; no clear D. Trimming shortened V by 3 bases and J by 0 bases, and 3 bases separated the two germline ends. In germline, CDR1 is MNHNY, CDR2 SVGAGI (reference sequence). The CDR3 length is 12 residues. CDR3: CASSYSSYEQYF. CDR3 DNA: TGTGCCAGCAGTTATAGCTCCTACGAGCAGTACTTC.

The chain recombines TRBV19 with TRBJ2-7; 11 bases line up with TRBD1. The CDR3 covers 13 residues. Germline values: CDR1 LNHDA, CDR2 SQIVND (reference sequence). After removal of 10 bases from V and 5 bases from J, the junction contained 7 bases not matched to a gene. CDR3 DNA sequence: TGTGCCACCATTGGACAGGGGGCTAACGAGCAGTACTTC. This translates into CATIGQGANEQYF.

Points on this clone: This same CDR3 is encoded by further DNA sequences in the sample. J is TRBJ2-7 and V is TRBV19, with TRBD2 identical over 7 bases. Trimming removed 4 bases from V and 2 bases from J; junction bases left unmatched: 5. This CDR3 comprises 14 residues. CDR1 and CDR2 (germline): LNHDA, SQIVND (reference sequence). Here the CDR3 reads CASSTGGSTYEQYF. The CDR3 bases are TGTGCCAGTAGTACCGGGGGGTCCACCTACGAGCAGTACTTC. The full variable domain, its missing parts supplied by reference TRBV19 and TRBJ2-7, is DGGITQSPKYLFRKEGQNVTLSCEQNLNHDAMYWYRQDPGQGLRLIYYSQIVNDFQKGDIAEGYSVSREKKESFPLTVTSAQKNPTAFYLCASSTGGSTYEQYFGPGTRLTVT.

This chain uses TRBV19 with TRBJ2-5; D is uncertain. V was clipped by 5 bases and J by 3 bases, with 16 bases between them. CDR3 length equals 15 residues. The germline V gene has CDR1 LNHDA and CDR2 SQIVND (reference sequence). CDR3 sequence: CASSLVGRPEETQYF. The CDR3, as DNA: TGTGCCAGTAGTTTGGTGGGCCGTCCTGAAGAGACCCAGTACTTC.

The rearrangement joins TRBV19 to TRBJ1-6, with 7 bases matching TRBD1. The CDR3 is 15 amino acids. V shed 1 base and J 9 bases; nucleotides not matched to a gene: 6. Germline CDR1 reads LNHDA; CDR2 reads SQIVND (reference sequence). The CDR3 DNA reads TGTGCCAGTAGTATAGGCGGGACAGACTCTTCACCCCTCCACTTT. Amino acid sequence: CASSIGGTDSSPLHF.

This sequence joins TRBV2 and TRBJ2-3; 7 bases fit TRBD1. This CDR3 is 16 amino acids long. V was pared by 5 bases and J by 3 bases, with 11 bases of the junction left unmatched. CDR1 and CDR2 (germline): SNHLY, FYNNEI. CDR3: CASSYTPTGKTDTQYF. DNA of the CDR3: TGTGCCAGCAGTTACACCCCGACAGGGAAGACAGATACGCAGTATTTT.

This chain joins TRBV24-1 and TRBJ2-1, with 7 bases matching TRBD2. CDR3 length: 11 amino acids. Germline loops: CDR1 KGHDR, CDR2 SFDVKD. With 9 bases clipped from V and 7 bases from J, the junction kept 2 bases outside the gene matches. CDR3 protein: CATAGGNEQFF. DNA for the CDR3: TGTGCCACCGCCGGGGGGAATGAGCAGTTCTTC.

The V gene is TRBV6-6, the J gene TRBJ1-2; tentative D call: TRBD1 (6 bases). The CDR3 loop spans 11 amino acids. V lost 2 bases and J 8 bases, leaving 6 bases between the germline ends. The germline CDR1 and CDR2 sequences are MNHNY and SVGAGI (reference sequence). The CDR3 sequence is CASSYGTGYTF. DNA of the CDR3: TGTGCCAGCAGTTACGGGACAGGCTACACCTTC.

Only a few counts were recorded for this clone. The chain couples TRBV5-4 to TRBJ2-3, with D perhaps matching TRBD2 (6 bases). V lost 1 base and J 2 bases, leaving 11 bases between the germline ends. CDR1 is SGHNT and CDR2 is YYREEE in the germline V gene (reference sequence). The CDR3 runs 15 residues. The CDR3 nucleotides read TGTGCCAGCAGCTTGCTCCGCGGGATCACAGATACGCAGTATTTT. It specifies CASSLLRGITDTQYF.

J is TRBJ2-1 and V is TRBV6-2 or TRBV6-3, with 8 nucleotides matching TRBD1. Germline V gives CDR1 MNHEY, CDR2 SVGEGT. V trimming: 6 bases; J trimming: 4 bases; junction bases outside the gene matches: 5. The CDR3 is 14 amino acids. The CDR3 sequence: CASSQTGVYNEQFF. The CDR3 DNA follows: TGTGCCAGCAGCCAGACAGGGGTGTACAATGAGCAGTTCTTC.

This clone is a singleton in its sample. The DNA of the CDR3 is TGCGCCAGCAGCTCACGGACAGGTACCTACGAGCAGTACTTC. Translated, it gives CASSSRTGTYEQYF. The chain employs TRBV5-1 and TRBJ2-7; 7 positions match TRBD1. Germline V gives CDR1 SGHRS, CDR2 YFSETQ. The CDR3 has 14 amino acids. Germline trimming cut 3 bases from V and 2 bases from J; bases unmatched to any gene: 5. The variable domain in full, with the rest retrieved from reference TRBV5-1 and TRBJ2-7, is KAGVTQTPRYLIKTRGQQVTLSCSPISGHRSVSWYQQTPGQGLQFLFEYFSETQRNKGNFPGRFSGRQFSNSRSEMNVSTLELGDSALYLCASSSRTGTYEQYFGPGTRLTVT.

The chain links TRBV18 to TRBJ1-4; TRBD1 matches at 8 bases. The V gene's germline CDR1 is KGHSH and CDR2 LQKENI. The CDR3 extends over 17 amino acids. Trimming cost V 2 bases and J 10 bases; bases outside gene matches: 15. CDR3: CASSPTDGQGRGGKLFF. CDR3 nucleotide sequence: TGTGCCAGCTCACCAACCGACGGACAGGGCCGTGGGGGAAAACTGTTTTTT. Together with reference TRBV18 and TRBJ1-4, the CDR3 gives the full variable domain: NAGVMQNPRHLVRRRGQEARLRCSPMKGHSHVYWYRQLPEEGLKFMVYLQKENIIDESGMPKERFSAEFPKEGPSILRIQQVVRGDSAAYFCASSPTDGQGRGGKLFFGSGTQLSVL.

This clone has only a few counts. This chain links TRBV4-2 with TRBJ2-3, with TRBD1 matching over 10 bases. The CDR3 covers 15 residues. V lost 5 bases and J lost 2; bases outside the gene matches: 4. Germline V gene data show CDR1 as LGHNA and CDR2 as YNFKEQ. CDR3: CASSTTGGNTDTQYF. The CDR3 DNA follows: TGTGCCAGCAGCACGACAGGGGGCAACACAGATACGCAGTATTTT.

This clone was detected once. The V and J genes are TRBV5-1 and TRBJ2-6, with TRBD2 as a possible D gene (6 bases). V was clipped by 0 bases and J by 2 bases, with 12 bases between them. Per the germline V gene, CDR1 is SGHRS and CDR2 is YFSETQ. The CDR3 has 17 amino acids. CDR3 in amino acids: CASSLGGGSTGANVLTF. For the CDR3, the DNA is TGCGCCAGCAGCTTGGGCGGAGGGTCGACTGGGGCCAACGTCCTGACTTTC. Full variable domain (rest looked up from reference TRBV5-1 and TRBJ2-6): KAGVTQTPRYLIKTRGQQVTLSCSPISGHRSVSWYQQTPGQGLQFLFEYFSETQRNKGNFPGRFSGRQFSNSRSEMNVSTLELGDSALYLCASSLGGGSTGANVLTFGAGSRLTVL.